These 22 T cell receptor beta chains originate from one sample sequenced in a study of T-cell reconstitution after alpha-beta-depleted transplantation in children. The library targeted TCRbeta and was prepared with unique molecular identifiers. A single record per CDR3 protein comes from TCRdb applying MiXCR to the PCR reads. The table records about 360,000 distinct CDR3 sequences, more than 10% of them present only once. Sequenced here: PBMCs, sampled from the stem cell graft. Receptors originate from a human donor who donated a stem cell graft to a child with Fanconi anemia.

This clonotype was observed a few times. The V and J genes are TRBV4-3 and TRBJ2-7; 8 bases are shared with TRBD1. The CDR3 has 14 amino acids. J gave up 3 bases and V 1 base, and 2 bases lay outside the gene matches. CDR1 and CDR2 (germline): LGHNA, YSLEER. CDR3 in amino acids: CASSQVTGGYEQYF. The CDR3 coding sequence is TGCGCCAGCAGCCAAGTAACAGGGGGCTACGAGCAGTACTTC.

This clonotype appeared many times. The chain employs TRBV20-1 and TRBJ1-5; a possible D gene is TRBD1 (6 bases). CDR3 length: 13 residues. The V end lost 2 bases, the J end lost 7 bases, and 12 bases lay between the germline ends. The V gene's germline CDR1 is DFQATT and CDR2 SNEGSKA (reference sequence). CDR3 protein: CSARLQGVQPQHF. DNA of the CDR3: TGCAGTGCTAGATTACAGGGTGTACAGCCCCAGCATTTT.

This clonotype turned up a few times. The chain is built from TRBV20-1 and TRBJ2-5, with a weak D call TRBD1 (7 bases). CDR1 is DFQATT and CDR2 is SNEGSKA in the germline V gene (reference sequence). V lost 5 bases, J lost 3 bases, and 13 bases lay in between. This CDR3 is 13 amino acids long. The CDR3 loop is CSAWGDSEETQYF. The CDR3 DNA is TGCAGTGCTTGGGGGGACAGCGAAGAGACCCAGTACTTC.

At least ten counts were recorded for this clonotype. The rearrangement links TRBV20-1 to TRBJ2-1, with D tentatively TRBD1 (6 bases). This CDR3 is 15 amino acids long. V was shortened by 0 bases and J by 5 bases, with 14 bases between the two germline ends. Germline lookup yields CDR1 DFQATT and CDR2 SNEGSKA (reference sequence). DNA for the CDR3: TGCAGTGCTAGAGATCAGGGGATAATCAACAATGAGCAGTTCTTC. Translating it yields CSARDQGIINNEQFF.

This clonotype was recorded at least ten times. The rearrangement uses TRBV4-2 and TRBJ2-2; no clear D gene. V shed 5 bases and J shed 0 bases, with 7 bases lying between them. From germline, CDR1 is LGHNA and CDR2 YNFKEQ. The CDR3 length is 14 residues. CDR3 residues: CASSYYTNTGELFF. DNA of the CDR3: TGTGCCAGCAGCTACTATACGAACACCGGGGAGCTGTTTTTT.

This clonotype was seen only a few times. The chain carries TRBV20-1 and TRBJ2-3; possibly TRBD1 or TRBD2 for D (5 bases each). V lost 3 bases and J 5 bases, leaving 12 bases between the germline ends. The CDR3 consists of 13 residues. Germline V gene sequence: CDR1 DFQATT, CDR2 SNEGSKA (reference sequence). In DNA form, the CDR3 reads TGCAGTGCTAGGTCGGGACGGCGAGATACGCAGTATTTT. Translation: CSARSGRRDTQYF.

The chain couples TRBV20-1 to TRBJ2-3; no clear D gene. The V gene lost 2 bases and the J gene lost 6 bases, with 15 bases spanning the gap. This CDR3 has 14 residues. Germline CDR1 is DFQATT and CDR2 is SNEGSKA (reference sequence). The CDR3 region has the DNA TGCAGTGCTAGAAAAACTCTACTTCTGGATACGCAGTATTTT. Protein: CSARKTLLLDTQYF.

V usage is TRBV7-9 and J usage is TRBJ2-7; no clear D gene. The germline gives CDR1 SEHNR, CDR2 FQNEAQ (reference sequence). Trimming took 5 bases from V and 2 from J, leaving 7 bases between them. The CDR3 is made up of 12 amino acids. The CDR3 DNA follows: TGTGCCAGCAGCCACCTCACCTACGAGCAGTACTTC. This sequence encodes CASSHLTYEQYF.

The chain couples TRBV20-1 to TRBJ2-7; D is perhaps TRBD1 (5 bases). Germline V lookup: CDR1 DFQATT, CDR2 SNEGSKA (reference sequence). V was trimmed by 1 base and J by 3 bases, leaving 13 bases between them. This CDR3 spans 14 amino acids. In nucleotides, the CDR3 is TGCAGTGCTAGAGCTCTTGACAGTTTCTACGAGCAGTACGTC. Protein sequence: CSARALDSFYEQYV.

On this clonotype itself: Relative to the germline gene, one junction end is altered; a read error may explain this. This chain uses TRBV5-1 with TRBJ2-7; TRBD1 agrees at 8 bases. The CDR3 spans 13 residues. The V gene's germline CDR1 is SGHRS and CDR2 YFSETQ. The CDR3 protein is CATSLDTGGEQYF. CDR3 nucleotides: TGCGCCACCAGCTTGGATACAGGGGGCGAGCAGTACTTC.

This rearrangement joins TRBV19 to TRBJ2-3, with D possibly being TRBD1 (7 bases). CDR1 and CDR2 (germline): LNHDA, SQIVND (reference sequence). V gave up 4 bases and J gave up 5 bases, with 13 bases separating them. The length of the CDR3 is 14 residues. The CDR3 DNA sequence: TGTGCCAGTAGTAGGAGGGGGCGCGAAGATACGCAGTATTTT. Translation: CASSRRGREDTQYF.

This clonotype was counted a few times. Here the CDR3 reads CSASLGVMNTEAFF. The CDR3 DNA follows: TGCAGCGCGTCCCTGGGGGTAATGAACACTGAAGCTTTCTTT. This chain links TRBV29-1 with TRBJ1-1, with D possibly TRBD1 on 5 matching bases. The V gene's germline CDR1 is SQVTM and CDR2 ANQGSEA. The CDR3 sequence is 14 residues long. V lost 7 bases and J 0 bases, leaving 15 bases between the germline ends.

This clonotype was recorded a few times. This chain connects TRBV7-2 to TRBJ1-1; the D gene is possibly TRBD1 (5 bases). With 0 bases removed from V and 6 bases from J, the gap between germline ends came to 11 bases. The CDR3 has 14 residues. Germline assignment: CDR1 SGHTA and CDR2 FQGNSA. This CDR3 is CASSLALPRAEAFF. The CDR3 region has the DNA TGTGCCAGCAGCTTAGCGCTACCCAGGGCTGAAGCTTTCTTT. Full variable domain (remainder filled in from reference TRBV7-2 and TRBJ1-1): GAGVSQSPSNKVTEKGKDVELRCDPISGHTALYWYRQSLGQGLEFLIYFQGNSAPDKSGLPSDRFSAERTGGSVSTLTIQRTQQEDSAVYLCASSLALPRAEAFFGQGTRLTVV.

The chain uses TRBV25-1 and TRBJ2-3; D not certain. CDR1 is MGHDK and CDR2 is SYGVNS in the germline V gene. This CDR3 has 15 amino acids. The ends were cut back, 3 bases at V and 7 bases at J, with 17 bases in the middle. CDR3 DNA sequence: TGTGCCAGCAGTGATCCTACGCCCGCGATGAATACGCAGTATTTT. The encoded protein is CASSDPTPAMNTQYF.

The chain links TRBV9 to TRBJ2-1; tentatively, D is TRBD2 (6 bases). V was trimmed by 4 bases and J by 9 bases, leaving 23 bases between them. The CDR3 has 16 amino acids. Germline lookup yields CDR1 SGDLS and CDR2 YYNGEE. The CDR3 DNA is TGTGCCAGCAGCCCGAGCCCGGGGGTCACCGTGGGTGAGCAGTTCTTC. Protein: CASSPSPGVTVGEQFF.

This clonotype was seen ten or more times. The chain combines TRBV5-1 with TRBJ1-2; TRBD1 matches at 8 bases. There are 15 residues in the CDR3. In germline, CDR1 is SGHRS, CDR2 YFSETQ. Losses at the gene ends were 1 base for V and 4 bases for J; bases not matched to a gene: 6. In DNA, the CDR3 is TGCGCCAGCAGCTTGACGGGACAGGAGGGCTATGGCTACACCTTC. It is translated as CASSLTGQEGYGYTF.

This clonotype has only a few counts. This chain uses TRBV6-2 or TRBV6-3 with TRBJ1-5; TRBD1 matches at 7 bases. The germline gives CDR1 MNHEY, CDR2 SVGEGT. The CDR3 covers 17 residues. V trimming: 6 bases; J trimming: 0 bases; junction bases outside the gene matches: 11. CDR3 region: CASSDPGTVYSNQPQHF. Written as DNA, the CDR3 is TGTGCCAGCAGCGACCCCGGGACAGTCTATAGCAATCAGCCCCAGCATTTT.

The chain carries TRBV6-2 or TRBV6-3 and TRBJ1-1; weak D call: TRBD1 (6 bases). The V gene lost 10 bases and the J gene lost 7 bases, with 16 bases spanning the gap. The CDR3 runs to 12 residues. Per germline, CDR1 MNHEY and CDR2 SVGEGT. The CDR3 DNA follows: TGTGCCACCACCCGAACAGGGTATGAAGCTTTCTTT. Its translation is CATTRTGYEAFF.

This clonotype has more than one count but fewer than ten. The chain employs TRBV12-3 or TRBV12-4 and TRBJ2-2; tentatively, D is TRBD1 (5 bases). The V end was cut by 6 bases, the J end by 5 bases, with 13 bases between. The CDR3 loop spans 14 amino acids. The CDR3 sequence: CASSHDRLTGELFF. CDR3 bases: TGTGCCAGCAGCCATGACAGACTGACCGGGGAGCTGTTTTTT.

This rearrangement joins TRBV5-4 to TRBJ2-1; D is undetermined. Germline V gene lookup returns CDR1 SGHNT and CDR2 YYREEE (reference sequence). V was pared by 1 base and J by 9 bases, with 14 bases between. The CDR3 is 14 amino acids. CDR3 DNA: TGTGCCAGCAGCTTGCGTGCTGGGAAAGGTGAGCAGTTCTTC. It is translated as CASSLRAGKGEQFF.

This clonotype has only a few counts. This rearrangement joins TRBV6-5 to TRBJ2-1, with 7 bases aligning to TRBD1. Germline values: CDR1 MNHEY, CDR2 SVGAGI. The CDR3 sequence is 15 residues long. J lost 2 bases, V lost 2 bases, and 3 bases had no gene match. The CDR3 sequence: CASSYKGAAYNEQFF. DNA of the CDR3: TGTGCCAGCAGTTACAAGGGGGCCGCCTACAATGAGCAGTTCTTC.

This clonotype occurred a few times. The CDR3 sequence: CASSTWTGKAEAFF. The CDR3 DNA is TGTGCCAGTAGTACCTGGACAGGGAAGGCTGAAGCTTTCTTT. The V call is TRBV19, the J call TRBJ1-1, with 8 bases aligning to TRBD1. CDR1 and CDR2 from the germline V gene are LNHDA and SQIVND (reference sequence). The V gene end was trimmed by 4 bases and the J gene end by 6 bases; junction bases not matched to a gene: 7. The CDR3 spans 14 residues.